This entry features one T cell receptor (beta chain) sequence. Per the original data handling: Cell counts per sample came from amplifying reference gene primers. Sequenced by immunoSEQ multiplex PCR; TCRdb stores in-frame clones only, minus some. V and J calls and clone size follow that table, whereas D and trimming were derived from the DNA. This table holds approximately 250,000 clones, about 90% found once. This sample was taken from a study of blood T cell repertoires in COVID-19. Background on the study: COVID-19 samples from acute and convalescent phases originated in the United States, Italy and Spain.

Individuals aged 18 to 89 years were recruited from 24 US areas. Participants classified as exposed had met a COVID-19 case within 2 weeks before study entry. CDR3 length: 14 amino acids. Germline-derived CDR1 and CDR2 are SGHVS and FNYEAQ. Trimming at V came to 4 bases and at J to 4 bases, leaving 5 bases not matched to a gene. The sequencing sample was made of PBMCs or T cells enriched from blood (not recorded which). The gene calls are TRBV7-6 and TRBJ2-3; 7 bases align to TRBD1. This receptor was taken from a woman between 40 and 50 years old who had been exposed to COVID-19. The CDR3 nucleotides are TGTGCCAGCAGCTCGCACAGGGGATCAGATACGCAGTATTTT. It translates to CASSSHRGSDTQYF.